This TCR beta chain was captured by sequencing in a study of Graves' ophthalmopathy and Graves' hyperthyroidism. Study-wide findings and caveats: In separating ophthalmopathy from stable hyperthyroidism, a 13-signature model achieved 85% to 90% sensitivity and approximately 81% specificity. Among expanded thyroid clonotypes above 0.001 frequency, most also occurred in blood.

Trimming left V 4 bases short and J 5 bases short, with 9 bases between. The CDR3 loop spans 12 amino acids. Germline V gives CDR1 SGHRS, CDR2 YFSETQ. The authors amplified TCR beta CDR3 regions from RNA transcripts. First-round RT-PCR with HTBI primers preceded a second-round multiplex PCR. Using its own MiXCR run on the multiplex PCR reads, TCRdb lists one record per CDR3 protein. The data show some 380,000 distinct CDR3 sequences, less than 20% seen once. This clonotype was detected many times. Its antigen is as yet unknown. The rearrangement uses TRBV5-1 and TRBJ2-5; D possibly corresponds to TRBD2 (5 bases). The receptor was derived from a woman in her late teens or twenties with stable Graves' hyperthyroidism. The source material was peripheral blood. The CDR3 here is CASSKLEETQYF. The DNA of the CDR3 is TGCGCCAGCAGCAAACTAGAGGAGACCCAGTACTTC.